What follows are 6 T cell receptor beta chains derived from one specimen sequenced in a study of cytomegalovirus exposure and HLA in healthy donors. The assay was immunoSEQ multiplex PCR, and TCRdb's table has in-frame clones only and misses some. The sample carries fewer than 100,000 clones, approximately 91% recorded once. Source material: PBMCs. The receptors originated from a man under 40 in good health and CMV-seronegative.

The chain is built from TRBV5-8 and TRBJ1-1, with D unclear. V was clipped by 7 bases and J by 0 bases, with 10 bases between them. CDR1 SGHTS and CDR2 YDEGEE come from the germline V gene. This CDR3 has 13 residues. The CDR3 bases are TGTGCCAGCCCAGGCCTTCTGAACACTGAAGCTTTCTTT. It codes for CASPGLLNTEAFF.

This clone showed up just once. The V and J genes are TRBV4-2 and TRBJ1-3; D not certain. The CDR3 is 14 residues long. In germline, CDR1 is LGHNA, CDR2 YNFKEQ. V was cut by 4 bases and J by 3 bases, with 10 bases left in between. CDR3 nucleotide sequence: TGTGCCAGCAGCCCAACAGAGTTTGGAAACACCATATATTTT. It is translated as CASSPTEFGNTIYF.

The chain combines TRBV5-1 with TRBJ1-5, with 7 positions matching TRBD1. CDR3 size: 15 residues. Germline trimming cut 2 bases from V and 1 base from J; bases unmatched to any gene: 3. Germline values: CDR1 SGHRS, CDR2 YFSETQ. CDR3 residues: CASSLGGPSNQPQHF. DNA for the CDR3: TGCGCCAGCAGCTTAGGGGGCCCAAGCAATCAGCCCCAGCATTTT. Complete variable domain (other parts from reference TRBV5-1 and TRBJ1-5): KAGVTQTPRYLIKTRGQQVTLSCSPISGHRSVSWYQQTPGQGLQFLFEYFSETQRNKGNFPGRFSGRQFSNSRSEMNVSTLELGDSALYLCASSLGGPSNQPQHFGDGTRLSIL.

This chain connects TRBV29-1 to TRBJ1-1, with 9 positions matching TRBD1. This CDR3 region has 14 residues. The V segment lost 1 base and the J segment 8 bases; nucleotides outside the gene matches: 8. CDR1 is SQVTM and CDR2 is ANQGSEA in the germline V gene. Here the CDR3 DNA reads TGCAGCGTTGAAGGAGGGACAGGGACTTTAGAAGCTTTCTTT. It translates to CSVEGGTGTLEAFF.

This clone is a singleton in its sample. The rearrangement joins TRBV5-1 to TRBJ1-3; D perhaps matches TRBD1 (5 bases). CDR3 length: 15 residues. V was pared by 3 bases and J by 0 bases, with 10 bases between. Per the germline V gene, CDR1 is SGHRS and CDR2 is YFSETQ. The CDR3 protein is CASSSSGGSGNTIYF. As DNA, the CDR3 is TGCGCCAGCAGCTCCTCGGGGGGCTCTGGAAACACCATATATTTT.

This chain joins TRBV18 and TRBJ2-3; the D is unclear. In germline, CDR1 is KGHSH, CDR2 LQKENI. CDR3 length: 16 amino acids. V lost 3 bases and J lost 3, with 16 bases in between. The CDR3 region has the DNA TGTGCCAGCTCACCGCGGTTTTCGGATACGACAGATACGCAGTATTTT. This sequence encodes CASSPRFSDTTDTQYF.